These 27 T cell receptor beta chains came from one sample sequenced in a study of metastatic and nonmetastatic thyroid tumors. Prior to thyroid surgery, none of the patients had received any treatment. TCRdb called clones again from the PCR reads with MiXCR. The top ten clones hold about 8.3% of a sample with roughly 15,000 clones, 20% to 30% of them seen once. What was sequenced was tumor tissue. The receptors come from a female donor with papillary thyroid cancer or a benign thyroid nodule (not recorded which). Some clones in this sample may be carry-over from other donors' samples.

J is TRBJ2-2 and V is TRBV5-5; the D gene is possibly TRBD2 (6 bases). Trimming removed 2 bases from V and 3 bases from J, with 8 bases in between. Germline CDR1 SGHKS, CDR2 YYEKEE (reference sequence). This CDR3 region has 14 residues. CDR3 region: CASSLAGHTGELFF. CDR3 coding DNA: TGTGCCAGCAGCTTAGCGGGCCACACCGGGGAGCTGTTTTTT.

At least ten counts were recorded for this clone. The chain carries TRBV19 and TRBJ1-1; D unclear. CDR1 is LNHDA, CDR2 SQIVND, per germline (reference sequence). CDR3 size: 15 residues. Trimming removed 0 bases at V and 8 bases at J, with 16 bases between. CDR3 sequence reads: CASSIDSGPLGEAFF. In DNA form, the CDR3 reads TGTGCCAGTAGTATAGATTCAGGACCCCTGGGAGAAGCTTTCTTT.

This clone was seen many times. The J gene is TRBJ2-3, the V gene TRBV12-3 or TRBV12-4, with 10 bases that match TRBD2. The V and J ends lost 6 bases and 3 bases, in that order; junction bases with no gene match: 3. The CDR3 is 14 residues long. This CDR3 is CASRPSGRTDTQYF. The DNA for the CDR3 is TGTGCCAGCAGACCTAGCGGGAGAACAGATACGCAGTATTTT.

The CDR3 loop is CASSLTGNYGYTF. For the CDR3, the DNA is TGTGCCAGCAGCTTAACCGGAAACTATGGCTACACCTTC. J is TRBJ1-2 and V is TRBV27; no clear D. The CDR3 covers 13 residues. Trimming took off 6 bases at V and 2 bases at J, with 10 bases between the two ends. Germline CDR1 is MNHEY and CDR2 is SMNVEV (reference sequence).

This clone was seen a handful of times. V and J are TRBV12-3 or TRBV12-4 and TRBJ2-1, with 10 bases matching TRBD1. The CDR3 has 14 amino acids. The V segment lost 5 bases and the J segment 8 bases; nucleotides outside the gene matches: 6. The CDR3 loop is CASSQTGGVYEQFF. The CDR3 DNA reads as TGTGCCAGCAGTCAGACAGGGGGCGTGTATGAGCAGTTCTTC.

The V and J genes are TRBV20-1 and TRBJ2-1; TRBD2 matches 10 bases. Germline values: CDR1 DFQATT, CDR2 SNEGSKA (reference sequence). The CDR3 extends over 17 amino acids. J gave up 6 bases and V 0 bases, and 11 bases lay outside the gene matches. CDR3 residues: CSARDFAPSGSLNEQFF. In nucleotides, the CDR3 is TGCAGTGCTAGAGATTTCGCTCCTAGCGGGAGTCTCAATGAGCAGTTCTTC.

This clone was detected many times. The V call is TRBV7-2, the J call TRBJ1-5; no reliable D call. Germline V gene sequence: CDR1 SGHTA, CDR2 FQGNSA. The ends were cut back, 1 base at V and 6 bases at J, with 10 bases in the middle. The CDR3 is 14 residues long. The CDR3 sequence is CASSLGGFGQPQHF. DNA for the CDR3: TGTGCCAGCAGCTTAGGAGGGTTCGGTCAGCCCCAGCATTTT.

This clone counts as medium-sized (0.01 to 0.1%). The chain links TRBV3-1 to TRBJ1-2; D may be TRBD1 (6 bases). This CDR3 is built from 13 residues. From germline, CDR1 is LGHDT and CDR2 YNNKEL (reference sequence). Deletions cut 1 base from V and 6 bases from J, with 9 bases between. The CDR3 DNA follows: TGTGCCAGCAGCCAAGGCAGACAGGATGGCTACACCTTC. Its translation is CASSQGRQDGYTF. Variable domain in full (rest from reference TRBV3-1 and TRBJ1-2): DTAVSQTPKYLVTQMGNDKSIKCEQNLGHDTMYWYKQDSKKFLKIMFSYNNKELIINETVPNRFSPKSPDKAHLNLHINSLELGDSAVYFCASSQGRQDGYTFGSGTRLTVV.

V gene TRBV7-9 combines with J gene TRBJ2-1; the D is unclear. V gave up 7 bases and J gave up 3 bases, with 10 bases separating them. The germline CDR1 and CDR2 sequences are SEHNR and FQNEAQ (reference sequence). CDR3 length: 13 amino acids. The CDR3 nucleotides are TGTGCCAGCACCCAAGGGTACTACAATGAGCAGTTCTTC. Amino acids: CASTQGYYNEQFF.

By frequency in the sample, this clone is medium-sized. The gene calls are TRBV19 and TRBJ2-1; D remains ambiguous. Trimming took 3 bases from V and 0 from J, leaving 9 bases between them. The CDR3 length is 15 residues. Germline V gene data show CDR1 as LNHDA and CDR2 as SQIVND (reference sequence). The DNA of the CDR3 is TGTGCCAGTAGTATGTTGGGGTTCTCCTACAATGAGCAGTTCTTC. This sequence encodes CASSMLGFSYNEQFF.

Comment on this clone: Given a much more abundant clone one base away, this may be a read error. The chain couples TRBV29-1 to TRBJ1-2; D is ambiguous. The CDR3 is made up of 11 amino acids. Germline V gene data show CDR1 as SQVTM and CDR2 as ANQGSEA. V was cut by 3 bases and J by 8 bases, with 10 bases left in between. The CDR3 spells CSVEYGRGYTF. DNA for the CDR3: TGCAGCGTTGAGTACGGAAGAGGCTACACCTTC.

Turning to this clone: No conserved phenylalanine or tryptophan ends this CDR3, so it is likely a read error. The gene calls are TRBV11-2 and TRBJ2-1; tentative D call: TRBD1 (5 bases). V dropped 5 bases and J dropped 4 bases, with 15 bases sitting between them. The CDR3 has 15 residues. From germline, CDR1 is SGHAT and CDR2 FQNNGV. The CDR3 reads CASSARTWGYNEQFL. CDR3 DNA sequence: TGTGCCAGCAGCGCCAGGACATGGGGTTACAATGAGCAGTTCCTC.

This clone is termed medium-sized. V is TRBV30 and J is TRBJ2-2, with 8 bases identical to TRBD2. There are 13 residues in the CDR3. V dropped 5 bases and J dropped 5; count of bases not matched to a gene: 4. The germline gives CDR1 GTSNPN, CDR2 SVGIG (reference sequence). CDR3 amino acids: CAWGTGGTGELFF. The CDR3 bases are TGTGCCTGGGGGACGGGAGGGACCGGGGAGCTGTTTTTT.

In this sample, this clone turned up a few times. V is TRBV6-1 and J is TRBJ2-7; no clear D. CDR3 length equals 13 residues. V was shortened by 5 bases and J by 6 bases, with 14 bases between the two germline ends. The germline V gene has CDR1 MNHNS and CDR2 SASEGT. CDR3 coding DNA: TGTGCCAGCAGTCCCGGTCAGTTCCTCGAGCAGTACTTC. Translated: CASSPGQFLEQYF.

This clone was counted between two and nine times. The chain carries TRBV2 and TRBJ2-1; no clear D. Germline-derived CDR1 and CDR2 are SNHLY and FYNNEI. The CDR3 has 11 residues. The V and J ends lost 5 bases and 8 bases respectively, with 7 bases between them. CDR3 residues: CASSQVDEQFF. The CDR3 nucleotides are TGTGCCAGCAGTCAGGTCGATGAGCAGTTCTTC.

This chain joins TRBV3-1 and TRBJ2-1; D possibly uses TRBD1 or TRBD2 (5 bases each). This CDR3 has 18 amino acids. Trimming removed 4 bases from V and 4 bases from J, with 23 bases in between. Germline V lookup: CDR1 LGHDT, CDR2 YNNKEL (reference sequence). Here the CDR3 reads CASSPKAREIDPYNEQFF. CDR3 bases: TGTGCCAGCAGCCCCAAGGCCAGGGAGATAGATCCTTACAATGAGCAGTTCTTC.

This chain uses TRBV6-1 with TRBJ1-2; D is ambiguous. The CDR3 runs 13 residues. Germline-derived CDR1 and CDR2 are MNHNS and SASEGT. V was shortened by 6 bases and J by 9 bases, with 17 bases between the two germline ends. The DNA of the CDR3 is TGTGCCAGCAGCCCAGGTGGCTCGGGGTGCTACACCTTC. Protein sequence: CASSPGGSGCYTF.

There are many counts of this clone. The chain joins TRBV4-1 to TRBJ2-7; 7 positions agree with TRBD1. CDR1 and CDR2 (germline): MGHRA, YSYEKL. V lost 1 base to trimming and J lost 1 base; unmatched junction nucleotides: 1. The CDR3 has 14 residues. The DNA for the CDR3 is TGCGCCAGCAGCCAAGTACAGGGGTCCTACGAGCAGTACTTC. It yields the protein CASSQVQGSYEQYF.

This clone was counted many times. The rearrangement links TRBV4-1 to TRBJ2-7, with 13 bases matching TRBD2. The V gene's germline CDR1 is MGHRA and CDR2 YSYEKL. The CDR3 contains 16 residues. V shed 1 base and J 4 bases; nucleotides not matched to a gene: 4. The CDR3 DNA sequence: TGCGCCAGCAGCCAAGGGACTAGCGGGAGTTGGTACGAGCAGTACTTC. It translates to CASSQGTSGSWYEQYF.

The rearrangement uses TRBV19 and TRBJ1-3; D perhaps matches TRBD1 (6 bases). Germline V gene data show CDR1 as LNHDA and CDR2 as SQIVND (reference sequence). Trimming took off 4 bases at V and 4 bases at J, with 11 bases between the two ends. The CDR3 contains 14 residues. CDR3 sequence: CASSTPGAGNTIYF. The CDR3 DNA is TGTGCCAGTAGTACCCCAGGGGCCGGAAACACCATATATTTT.

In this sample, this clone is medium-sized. The CDR3 here is CASRYRGPNTEAFF. The CDR3 bases are TGTGCCAGCAGGTACAGGGGCCCGAACACTGAAGCTTTCTTT. The rearrangement links TRBV28 to TRBJ1-1; TRBD1 agrees at 7 bases. Germline V gene lookup returns CDR1 MDHEN and CDR2 SYDVKM. J lost 1 base, V lost 6 bases, and 5 bases had no gene match. The CDR3 loop spans 14 amino acids.

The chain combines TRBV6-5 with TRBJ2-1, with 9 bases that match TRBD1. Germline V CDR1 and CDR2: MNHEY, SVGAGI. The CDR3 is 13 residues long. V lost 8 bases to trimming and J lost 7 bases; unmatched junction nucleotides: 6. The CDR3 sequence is CASWGQGRNEQFF. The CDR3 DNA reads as TGTGCCAGCTGGGGACAGGGCCGGAATGAGCAGTTCTTC.

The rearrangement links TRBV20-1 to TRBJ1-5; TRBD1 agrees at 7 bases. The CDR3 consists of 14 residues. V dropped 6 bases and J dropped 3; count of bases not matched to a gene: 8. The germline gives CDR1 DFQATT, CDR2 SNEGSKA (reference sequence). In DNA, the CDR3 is TGCAGTGCCATTGACAGGGCTTTCAATCAGCCCCAGCATTTT. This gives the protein CSAIDRAFNQPQHF.

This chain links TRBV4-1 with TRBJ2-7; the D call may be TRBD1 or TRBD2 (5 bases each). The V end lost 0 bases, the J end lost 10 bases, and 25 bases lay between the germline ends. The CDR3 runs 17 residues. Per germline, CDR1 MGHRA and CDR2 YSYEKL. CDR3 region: CASSQDTERGYLRVQYF. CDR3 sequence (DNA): TGCGCCAGCAGCCAAGATACCGAGAGGGGTTACCTACGAGTACAGTACTTC.

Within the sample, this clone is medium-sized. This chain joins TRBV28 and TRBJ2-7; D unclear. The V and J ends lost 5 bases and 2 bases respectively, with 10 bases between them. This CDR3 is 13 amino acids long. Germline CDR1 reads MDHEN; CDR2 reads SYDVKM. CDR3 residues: CASSHPPTYEQYF. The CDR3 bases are TGTGCCAGCAGTCATCCCCCCACCTACGAGCAGTACTTC.

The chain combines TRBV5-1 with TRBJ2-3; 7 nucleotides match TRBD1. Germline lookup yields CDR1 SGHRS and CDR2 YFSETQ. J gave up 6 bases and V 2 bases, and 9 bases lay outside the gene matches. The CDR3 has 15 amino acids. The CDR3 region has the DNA TGCGCCAGCAGCTTATCGACAGGGTGGGGGGATACGCAGTATTTT. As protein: CASSLSTGWGDTQYF.

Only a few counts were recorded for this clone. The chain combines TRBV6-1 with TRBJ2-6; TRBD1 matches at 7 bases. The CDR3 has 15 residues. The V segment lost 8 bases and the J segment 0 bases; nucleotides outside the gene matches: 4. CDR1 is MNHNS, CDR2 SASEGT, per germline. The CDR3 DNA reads TGTGCCAGCTTTGGACAGGCCTCTGGGGCCAACGTCCTGACTTTC. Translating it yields CASFGQASGANVLTF.